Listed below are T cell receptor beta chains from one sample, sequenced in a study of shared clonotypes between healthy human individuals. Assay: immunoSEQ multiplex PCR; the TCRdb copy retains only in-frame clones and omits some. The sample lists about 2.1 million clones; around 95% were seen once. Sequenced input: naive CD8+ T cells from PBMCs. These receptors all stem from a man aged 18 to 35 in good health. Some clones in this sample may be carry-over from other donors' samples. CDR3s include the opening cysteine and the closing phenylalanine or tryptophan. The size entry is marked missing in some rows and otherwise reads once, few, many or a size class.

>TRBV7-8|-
CASSPGLAGSYPYEQYF
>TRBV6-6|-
CASSYANGGGTEAFF
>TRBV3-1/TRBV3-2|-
CASGGEQYF
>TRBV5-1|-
CASSLGFSYNEQFF
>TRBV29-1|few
CSVAQTGHYGYTF
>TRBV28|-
CASSPHAGLGNTIYF
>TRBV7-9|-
CASSSRGTLYNEKLFF
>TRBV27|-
CASSLRGASGELFF
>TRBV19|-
CASSMLAGQETQYF
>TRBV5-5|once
CASSLVQASGAPTFTDTQYF
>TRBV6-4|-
CATSRAGGSYNEQFF
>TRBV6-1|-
CASSEIRVGTKAFF
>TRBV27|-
CAVGVEQYF
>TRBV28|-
CASTGRGQSFSYEQYF
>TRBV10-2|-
CASSELGEQFF
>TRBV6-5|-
CASRGGMNTGELFF
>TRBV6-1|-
CASSDGTVNTEAFF
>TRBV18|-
CASSPPGTIENTGELFF
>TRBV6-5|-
CASSYTGQSYEQYF
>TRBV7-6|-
CASSPTSGRADTQYF
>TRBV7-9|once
CASRVGEIYNEQFF
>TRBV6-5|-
CASSDRAGNEQFF
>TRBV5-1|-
CASSQHPQVGTGELFF
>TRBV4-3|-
CASSQVSEGARNGELFF
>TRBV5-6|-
CASSLLSTGSYEQYF
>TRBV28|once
CASSSPRDRALEAFF
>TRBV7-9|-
CASSHPDSWQSPLHF
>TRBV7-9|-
CASNAGGREQYF
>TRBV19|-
CARHLWVGGTDTQYF
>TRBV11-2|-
CASSLSYGSDTQYF
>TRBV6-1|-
CASSVWGSQPQHF
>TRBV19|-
CASNNPLNTEAFF
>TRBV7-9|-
CASSLSRARTDTQYF
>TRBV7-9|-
CASSSGQANTGELFF
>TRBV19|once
CASSMFTSSGNTIYF
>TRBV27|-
CASSGWHELNYEQYF
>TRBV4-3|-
CASSRRDKDYEQYF
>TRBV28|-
CASSVPRDAPFTTGEQFF
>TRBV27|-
CASSFVTDLGSNQPQHF
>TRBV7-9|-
CASSFGTSLNEQFF
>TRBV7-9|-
CASSLPQTSGRDNEQFF
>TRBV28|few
CASSPRGGTEAFF
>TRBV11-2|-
CASSQTPPGASSYNEQFF
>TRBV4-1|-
CASSQNPHGTDTQYF
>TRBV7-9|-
CASSRVGAGEGNEQFF
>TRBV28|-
CASDTLGTSGYNEQFF
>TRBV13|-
CASSPGSPETQYF
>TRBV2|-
CANRLAGGDTQYF
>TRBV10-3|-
CAIRGPLGDTQYF
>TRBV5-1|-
CASSLAPPSSGNTIYF
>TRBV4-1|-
CASSQVGGPEQYF
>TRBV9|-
CASSENRDRVQEQFF
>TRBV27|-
CASSPFSGTYNEQFF
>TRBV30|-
CAWSVHERGFNEQFF
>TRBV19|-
CASRDRGYEQYF